This record concerns one T cell receptor (beta chain) sequence. The antigen is unknown. The source of the sample is a study of OX40 agonist ivuxolimab in advanced cancers. Study-level points and caveats: Expanded clones were, on average, more numerous in CD8+ T cells than in CD4+.

TCRdb's copy holds only in-frame clones and misses some; the assay was immunoSEQ multiplex PCR. The table includes about 20,000 clones, approximately 90% detected once. From germline, CDR1 is SGDLS and CDR2 YYNGEE. The CDR3 is made up of 14 amino acids. With 3 bases clipped from V and 7 bases from J, the junction kept 7 bases outside the gene matches. Sequencing was performed on CD4+ or CD8+ T cells sorted from blood, taken in a trial of the OX40 agonist ivuxolimab. The chain employs TRBV9 and TRBJ1-5, with TRBD1 matching over 7 bases. This clonotype was obtained from an adult with an advanced solid tumor such as melanoma, head and neck, liver or kidney cancer. Written as DNA, the CDR3 is TGTGCCAGCAGCGAGACAGGGATGGGGCAGCCCCAGCATTTT. Its translation is CASSETGMGQPQHF.